This T cell receptor (beta chain) was captured in a study of vaccination effects on CD4 cells after COVID-19. Viral peptide pool expansion of antigen-specific CD4+ T cells preceded sequencing in the ViraFEST assay. CD4+ T cell isolation took place after less than 13 days of culture. Either the mRNA-1273 or the BNT162b2 vaccine was given to participants as two doses. Two million PBMC per well were cultured with approximately 10 IU/ml IL-2 and 7.5 to 10 ug/ml peptides. Germline V gene data show CDR1 as SGHRS and CDR2 as YFSETQ. This CDR3 spans 15 amino acids. With 4 bases clipped from V and 6 bases from J, the junction kept 7 bases outside the gene matches. The data were produced by immunoSEQ multiplex PCR, yet TCRdb's version contains in-frame clones alone and is incomplete. This sample yields roughly 71,000 clones, of which about 81% are seen a single time; 1.2% belongs to the top ten. Comment on this clone: The antigen remains unidentified.

The specimen comprised CD4+ T cells from PBMCs cultured with HCoV-229E spike peptides, sampled after COVID-19 vaccination. The sequence was collected from a human donor who received a COVID-19 vaccine. The J gene is TRBJ1-6, the V gene TRBV5-1, with 7 bases that match TRBD1. The CDR3 nucleotides are TGCGCCAGCAGCGACAAGGGACAGACTAATTCACCCCTCCACTTT. Protein sequence: CASSDKGQTNSPLHF.